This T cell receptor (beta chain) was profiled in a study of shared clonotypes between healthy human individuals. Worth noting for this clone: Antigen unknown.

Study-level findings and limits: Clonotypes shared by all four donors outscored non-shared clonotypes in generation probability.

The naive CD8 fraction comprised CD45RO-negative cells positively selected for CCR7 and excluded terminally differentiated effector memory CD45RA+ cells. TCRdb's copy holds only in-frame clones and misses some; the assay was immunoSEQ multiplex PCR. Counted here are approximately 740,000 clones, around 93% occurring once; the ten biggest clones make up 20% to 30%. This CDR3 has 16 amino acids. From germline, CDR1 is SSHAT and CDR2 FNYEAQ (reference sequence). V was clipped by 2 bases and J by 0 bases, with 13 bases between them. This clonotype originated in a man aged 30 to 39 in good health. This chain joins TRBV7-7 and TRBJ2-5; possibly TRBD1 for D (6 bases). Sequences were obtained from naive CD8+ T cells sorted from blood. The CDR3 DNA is TGTGCCAGCAGCTTAACGACAGGCGATTACCAAGAGACCCAGTACTTC. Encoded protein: CASSLTTGDYQETQYF.